One and the same sample provided the 13 T cell receptor beta chains below, sequenced in a study of T cells in Graves' hyperthyroidism and ophthalmopathy. What was amplified from RNA transcripts were TCR beta CDR3 regions. The primer set for the first-round RT-PCR of the TCR CDR3 was HTBI. TCRdb re-derived calls from the multiplex PCR reads in MiXCR, one entry per CDR3 protein. There are about 110,000 distinct CDR3 sequences in the sample; about a sixth occur only once, and less than 50% lies in the top ten. Sequencing input: blood. These TCRs come from a woman aged 50 to 60 with Graves' hyperthyroidism.

This clonotype occurred a few times. A read error is possible here, since a much larger clone lies one base away. The V call is TRBV28, the J call TRBJ1-5, with TRBD1 matching over 8 bases. CDR3 length equals 14 residues. Per the germline V gene, CDR1 is MDHEN and CDR2 is SYDVKM. V shed 8 bases, J shed 5 bases, and the junction held 8 bases outside the gene matches. CDR3 sequence reads: CASGLQGVHQPQHF. CDR3 nucleotide sequence: TGTGCCAGCGGCCTACAGGGGGTGCATCAGCCCCAGCATTTT. Supplemented by reference TRBV28 and TRBJ1-5, the full variable domain reads DVKVTQSSRYLVKRTGEKVFLECVQDMDHENMFWYRQDPGLGLRLIYFSYDVKMKEKGDIPEGYSVSREKKERFSLILESASTNQTSMYLCASGLQGVHQPQHFGDGTRLSIL.

This clonotype has only a few counts. V and J are TRBV2 and TRBJ1-1, with D uncertain. The germline gives CDR1 SNHLY, CDR2 FYNNEI. Trimming shortened V by 2 bases and J by 5 bases, and 9 bases separated the two germline ends. The CDR3 consists of 13 residues. Here the CDR3 reads CASSENWGTEAFF. DNA for the CDR3: TGTGCCAGCAGTGAAAATTGGGGAACTGAAGCTTTCTTT. Full variable domain (remainder filled in from reference TRBV2 and TRBJ1-1): EPEVTQTPSHQVTQMGQEVILRCVPISNHLYFYWYRQILGQKVEFLVSFYNNEISEKSEIFDDQFSVERPDGSNFTLKIRSTKLEDSAMYFCASSENWGTEAFFGQGTRLTVV.

Many counts were recorded for this clonotype. The genes are TRBV3-1 and TRBJ2-1; D remains unclear. The CDR3 loop spans 15 amino acids. The V and J ends lost 1 base and 2 bases respectively, with 9 bases between them. CDR1 and CDR2 (germline): LGHDT, YNNKEL (reference sequence). As DNA, the CDR3 is TGTGCCAGCAGCCAAGGTCGGAATACCTACAATGAGCAGTTCTTC. The encoded protein is CASSQGRNTYNEQFF.

In this sample, this clonotype turned up many times. The chain joins TRBV6-1 to TRBJ1-4, with D possibly being TRBD1 (6 bases). This CDR3 has 12 residues. Germline loops: CDR1 MNHNS, CDR2 SASEGT. Deletions cut 7 bases from V and 8 bases from J, with 11 bases between. CDR3 coding DNA: TGTGCCAGCACCAAGGGGGGCGAAAAACTGTTTTTT. Its protein is CASTKGGEKLFF.

This clonotype was picked up many times. This chain links TRBV7-8 with TRBJ2-1; D remains unclear. CDR3 size: 12 residues. The germline V gene encodes CDR1 SGHVS and CDR2 FQNEAQ. Between the trimmed V and J ends, which lost 0 bases and 8 bases, there was a span of 5 bases. The CDR3 DNA follows: TGTGCCAGCAGCTTAGCGCGCGATGAGCAGTTCTTC. Its translation: CASSLARDEQFF.

With regard to this clonotype: One end of the junction is discordant with germline, which a read error may explain. The CDR3 nucleotides are TGCAATGCTAGACTAGCGGGCACCTACGAGCAGTACTTC. Translated, it gives CNARLAGTYEQYF. The rearrangement links TRBV20-1 to TRBJ2-7, with TRBD2 matching 10 bases. The length of the CDR3 is 13 residues. From germline, CDR1 is DFQATT and CDR2 SNEGSKA (reference sequence).

This clonotype was seen more than once but under ten times. The V call is TRBV2, the J call TRBJ2-1, with 14 bases lining up with TRBD2. The J segment lost 5 bases and the V segment lost 7 bases, leaving 13 bases of the junction unmatched. Germline CDR1 and CDR2: SNHLY and FYNNEI. CDR3 size: 18 residues. In DNA, the CDR3 is TGTGCCAGCACACCCCAACAAGGACTAGCGGGGGGAGACAATGAGCAGTTCTTC. This sequence encodes CASTPQQGLAGGDNEQFF.

CDR3 in DNA: TGCGCCAGCAGCTTGGTTACTAGCGGGACCGGGGAGCTGTTTTTT. Translated, it gives CASSLVTSGTGELFF. The chain employs TRBV5-1 and TRBJ2-2; 9 nucleotides line up with TRBD2. Trimming cost V 0 bases and J 5 bases; bases outside gene matches: 2. CDR1 and CDR2 (germline): SGHRS, YFSETQ. The CDR3 runs to 15 residues.

This clonotype was counted many times. V and J are TRBV2 and TRBJ2-1; the D gene is possibly TRBD2 (7 bases). Germline CDR1 and CDR2: SNHLY and FYNNEI. Deletions cut 6 bases from V and 0 bases from J, with 21 bases between. The CDR3 contains 18 residues. The CDR3 loop reads CASRPGLLGGGSYNEQFF. CDR3 bases: TGTGCCAGCAGACCGGGACTCCTGGGAGGGGGCTCCTACAATGAGCAGTTCTTC.

This rearrangement joins TRBV5-1 to TRBJ2-7; 9 bases map to TRBD2. V was pared by 6 bases and J by 5 bases, with 15 bases of the junction left unmatched. The CDR3 sequence is 16 residues long. CDR1 and CDR2 (germline): SGHRS, YFSETQ. CDR3 amino acids: CASTSMGGGRAHEQYV. CDR3 nucleotide sequence: TGCGCCAGCACCTCCATGGGCGGCGGGAGGGCCCACGAGCAGTACGTC.

This clonotype was seen many times. J is TRBJ1-1 and V is TRBV3-1; the D is unclear. The CDR3 runs to 13 residues. V was trimmed by 4 bases and J by 7 bases, leaving 13 bases between them. Germline V gene sequence: CDR1 LGHDT, CDR2 YNNKEL (reference sequence). In DNA form, the CDR3 reads TGTGCCAGCAGCCCATCGTTGGGGAGTGAAGCTTTCTTT. It is translated as CASSPSLGSEAFF.

This clonotype was seen at least ten times. The V gene is TRBV6-1, the J gene TRBJ2-3; the match to TRBD1 covers 11 bases. The length of the CDR3 is 15 residues. Germline lookup yields CDR1 MNHNS and CDR2 SASEGT. Losses at the gene ends were 6 bases for V and 3 bases for J; bases not matched to a gene: 5. CDR3 coding DNA: TGTGCCAGCAGCTCTGGGACAGGGGGAACAGATACGCAGTATTTT. Encoded protein: CASSSGTGGTDTQYF.

This clonotype was counted ten times or more. The chain combines TRBV19 with TRBJ1-1; D not resolved. V was trimmed by 5 bases and J by 4 bases, leaving 11 bases between them. The CDR3 has 13 amino acids. The germline V gene has CDR1 LNHDA and CDR2 SQIVND (reference sequence). CDR3 nucleotide sequence: TGTGCCAGTAGTCTCACAGTGCCCACTGAAGCTTTCTTT. Protein: CASSLTVPTEAFF.